A single sample is the source of the 27 T cell receptor beta chains below, sequenced in a study of T-cell reconstitution after alpha-beta-depleted transplantation in children. Unique molecular identifiers were incorporated when the TCRbeta library was constructed. Via MiXCR, TCRdb re-called the PCR reads, giving one row per CDR3 protein. This sample carries about 610,000 distinct CDR3 sequences, around 27% of them seen once, and the ten largest clones take 35% to 40%. Sequenced material: PBMCs, taken before TCRalphabeta/CD19-depleted stem cell transplant. The receptors here all came from a boy younger than two with Wiskott-Aldrich syndrome, due to receive a stem cell transplant.

The chain couples TRBV29-1 to TRBJ1-3; D is unclear. Germline-derived CDR1 and CDR2 are SQVTM and ANQGSEA. Trimming pared 4 bases from V and 2 bases from J, leaving 12 bases between. The CDR3 sequence is 14 residues long. CDR3 nucleotide sequence: TGCAGCGTTGTTGGTCAGCGAACTGGAAACACCATATATTTT. The encoded protein is CSVVGQRTGNTIYF.

J is TRBJ2-7 and V is TRBV5-1, with TRBD2 matching over 8 bases. The CDR3 has 13 amino acids. V shed 10 bases and J 4 bases; nucleotides not matched to a gene: 10. Germline lookup yields CDR1 SGHRS and CDR2 YFSETQ. CDR3 region: CASLSGGPYEQYF. The DNA of the CDR3 is TGCGCCTCGCTGTCGGGAGGGCCGTACGAGCAGTACTTC. The whole variable domain, remainder taken from reference TRBV5-1 and TRBJ2-7, is KAGVTQTPRYLIKTRGQQVTLSCSPISGHRSVSWYQQTPGQGLQFLFEYFSETQRNKGNFPGRFSGRQFSNSRSEMNVSTLELGDSALYLCASLSGGPYEQYFGPGTRLTVT.

This chain connects TRBV20-1 to TRBJ2-1; 12 nucleotides match TRBD2. J was trimmed by 9 bases and V by 3 bases; bases with no gene match: 9. The V gene's germline CDR1 is DFQATT and CDR2 SNEGSKA (reference sequence). This CDR3 contains 15 residues. The DNA for the CDR3 is TGCAGTGCTAGCGGGGTGACTAGCGGGAGCTTTGAGCAGTTCTTC. Translated: CSASGVTSGSFEQFF.

The chain recombines TRBV20-1 with TRBJ2-5, with a weak D call TRBD1 (6 bases). Trimming removed 5 bases at V and 1 base at J, with 11 bases between. CDR1 and CDR2 (germline): DFQATT, SNEGSKA (reference sequence). This CDR3 is 13 amino acids long. The DNA of the CDR3 is TGCAGTGCTTCCAAAGGGGGCCAAGAGACCCAGTACTTC. Amino acids: CSASKGGQETQYF.

J is TRBJ2-1 and V is TRBV4-1; 9 bases line up with TRBD2. The germline gives CDR1 MGHRA, CDR2 YSYEKL. With V trimmed by 0 bases and J by 0 bases, 6 bases remained unmatched. This CDR3 region has 18 residues. Here the CDR3 DNA reads TGCGCCAGCAGCCAAGATCGAGCGGGAGGTTACTCCTACAATGAGCAGTTCTTC. This gives the protein CASSQDRAGGYSYNEQFF.

The chain has TRBV5-1 and TRBJ2-7; weak D call: TRBD1 (6 bases). The germline V and J ends were trimmed by 0 bases and 2 bases, with 9 bases remaining between them. The CDR3 runs to 14 residues. Per germline, CDR1 SGHRS and CDR2 YFSETQ. The CDR3 reads CASSLDRTAYEQYF. The CDR3 DNA is TGCGCCAGCAGCTTGGATAGGACAGCCTACGAGCAGTACTTC.

The V gene is TRBV6-1, the J gene TRBJ2-5; TRBD1 is a possible D gene (8 bases). Trimming took 7 bases from V and 5 from J, leaving 17 bases between them. CDR3 size: 14 residues. Germline CDR1 is MNHNS and CDR2 is SASEGT. The CDR3 region has the DNA TGTGCCAGCACCGGGAGGACAGGGACTGAGACCCAGTACTTC. Amino acids: CASTGRTGTETQYF.

This clonotype was recorded many times. The J gene is TRBJ2-7, the V gene TRBV10-3, with no clear D. In germline, CDR1 is ENHRY, CDR2 SYGVKD. V dropped 10 bases and J dropped 4 bases, with 11 bases sitting between them. CDR3 size: 11 residues. CDR3 sequence reads: CASSDGYEQYF. As DNA, the CDR3 is TGTGCCAGCTCGGATGGGTACGAGCAGTACTTC.

This chain connects TRBV4-2 to TRBJ2-3, with D possibly matching TRBD1 (6 bases). V was trimmed by 4 bases and J by 6 bases, leaving 11 bases between them. The germline CDR1 and CDR2 sequences are LGHNA and YNFKEQ. The CDR3 runs to 13 residues. DNA for the CDR3: TGTGCCAGCAGCCGAGTGGGGGCGGATACGCAGTATTTT. Protein: CASSRVGADTQYF.

This clonotype has a single count. The gene calls are TRBV5-1 and TRBJ2-7, with 7 nucleotides matching TRBD1. Germline V gene sequence: CDR1 SGHRS, CDR2 YFSETQ. Trimming at V came to 6 bases and at J to 0 bases, leaving 6 bases not matched to a gene. This CDR3 contains 14 residues. The CDR3: CASNPGTASYEQYF. CDR3 nucleotide sequence: TGCGCCAGCAATCCTGGGACAGCCTCCTACGAGCAGTACTTC.

This clonotype was detected only a few times. The V gene is TRBV20-1, the J gene TRBJ2-1; 8 bases are a match to TRBD2. Trimming at V came to 6 bases and at J to 9 bases, leaving 16 bases not matched to a gene. Looked up from germline, CDR1 is DFQATT and CDR2 is SNEGSKA (reference sequence). This CDR3 region has 15 residues. This chain's CDR3 is CSALYLSGIPSEQFF. The CDR3 DNA is TGCAGTGCCCTGTATCTTAGCGGGATTCCGAGTGAGCAGTTCTTC.

This clonotype came up a few times. J is TRBJ2-3 and V is TRBV27; D remains ambiguous. CDR1 and CDR2 from the germline V gene are MNHEY and SMNVEV (reference sequence). Trimming stripped 6 bases from V and 12 bases from J, with 16 bases between. The CDR3 runs 12 residues. DNA for the CDR3: TGTGCCAGCAGCCGTACATTCGGTTACCAGTATTTT. Residues: CASSRTFGYQYF.

Comment on this clonotype: An end of the junction does not agree with germline; a read error may underlie this. The chain combines TRBV2 with TRBJ1-1; 7 nucleotides match TRBD1. The CDR3 extends over 11 amino acids. The germline V gene encodes CDR1 SNHLY and CDR2 FYNNEI. CDR3 sequence reads: CASREIDRAPF. For the CDR3, the DNA is TGTGCCAGCAGAGAGATAGACAGGGCCCCGTTT. Full variable domain (rest looked up from reference TRBV2 and TRBJ1-1): EPEVTQTPSHQVTQMGQEVILRCVPISNHLYFYWYRQILGQKVEFLVSFYNNEISEKSEIFDDQFSVERPDGSNFTLKIRSTKLEDSAMYFCASREIDRAPFGQGTRLTVV.

This rearrangement joins TRBV12-3 or TRBV12-4 to TRBJ2-1; D may be TRBD2 (6 bases). This CDR3 contains 14 residues. Trimming stripped 1 base from V and 7 bases from J, with 11 bases between. The chain's CDR3 is CASSLVRGLNEQFF. CDR3 nucleotide sequence: TGTGCCAGCAGTTTAGTGCGGGGCCTAAATGAGCAGTTCTTC.

This clonotype was found a few times. This chain connects TRBV7-9 to TRBJ1-4, with TRBD1 matching 7 bases. Germline trimming cut 4 bases from V and 6 bases from J; bases unmatched to any gene: 8. Germline V CDR1 and CDR2: SEHNR, FQNEAQ (reference sequence). The CDR3 covers 15 residues. CDR3 loop: CASSSRDSGDEKLFF. DNA of the CDR3: TGTGCCAGCAGCTCCCGGGACAGTGGGGATGAAAAACTGTTTTTT.

The chain has TRBV28 and TRBJ2-7; 8 bases are a match to TRBD2. With V trimmed by 3 bases and J by 3 bases, 10 bases remained unmatched. Per the germline V gene, CDR1 is MDHEN and CDR2 is SYDVKM. The CDR3 is 16 amino acids. CDR3 region: CASSFMTKREIYEQYF. The DNA for the CDR3 is TGTGCCAGCAGTTTTATGACTAAGCGGGAGATCTACGAGCAGTACTTC.

This rearrangement joins TRBV10-3 to TRBJ2-1; D unresolved. Germline V gene data show CDR1 as ENHRY and CDR2 as SYGVKD. CDR3 length: 14 residues. Between the trimmed V and J ends, which lost 4 bases and 4 bases, there was a span of 11 bases. In DNA form, the CDR3 reads TGTGCCATCAGTGCTGCAGCCGCATACAATGAGCAGTTCTTC. Protein: CAISAAAAYNEQFF.

The chain joins TRBV5-6 to TRBJ2-1; TRBD1 matches 8 bases. V shed 1 base and J 11 bases; nucleotides not matched to a gene: 5. The germline CDR1 and CDR2 sequences are SGHDT and YYEEEE. The CDR3 loop spans 13 amino acids. Here the CDR3 reads CASSLPTGGKQFF. The CDR3 DNA is TGTGCCAGCAGCTTGCCAACAGGGGGAAAGCAGTTCTTC.

This clonotype was observed a handful of times. This chain connects TRBV5-1 to TRBJ2-7, with TRBD2 as a possible D gene (7 bases). The germline V and J ends were trimmed by 3 bases and 3 bases, with 19 bases remaining between them. Germline-derived CDR1 and CDR2 are SGHRS and YFSETQ. This CDR3 has 16 residues. CDR3 region: CASSSPTGWTSYEQYF. As DNA, the CDR3 is TGCGCCAGCAGCTCCCCGACAGGCTGGACTAGCTACGAGCAGTACTTC. Full variable domain (rest looked up from reference TRBV5-1 and TRBJ2-7): KAGVTQTPRYLIKTRGQQVTLSCSPISGHRSVSWYQQTPGQGLQFLFEYFSETQRNKGNFPGRFSGRQFSNSRSEMNVSTLELGDSALYLCASSSPTGWTSYEQYFGPGTRLTVT.

This rearrangement joins TRBV5-1 to TRBJ2-7; D is uncertain. The CDR3 length is 15 residues. Looked up from germline, CDR1 is SGHRS and CDR2 is YFSETQ. V was trimmed by 0 bases and J by 4 bases, leaving 14 bases between them. This CDR3 reads CASSLEAGMLYEQYF. CDR3 in DNA: TGCGCCAGCAGCTTGGAGGCAGGTATGCTATACGAGCAGTACTTC. The full variable domain, rest sourced from reference TRBV5-1 and TRBJ2-7, is KAGVTQTPRYLIKTRGQQVTLSCSPISGHRSVSWYQQTPGQGLQFLFEYFSETQRNKGNFPGRFSGRQFSNSRSEMNVSTLELGDSALYLCASSLEAGMLYEQYFGPGTRLTVT.

CDR3 loop: CASSARDRGTDTQYF. CDR3 nucleotides: TGTGCCAGCAGCGCCCGGGACAGAGGCACAGATACGCAGTATTTT. The gene calls are TRBV13 and TRBJ2-3; TRBD1 agrees at 7 bases. Trimming at V came to 5 bases and at J to 1 base, leaving 6 bases not matched to a gene. CDR1 is PRHDT and CDR2 is FYEKMQ in the germline V gene (reference sequence). The CDR3 has 15 residues. The full variable domain, its missing parts supplied by reference TRBV13 and TRBJ2-3, is AAGVIQSPRHLIKEKRETATLKCYPIPRHDTVYWYQQGPGQDPQFLISFYEKMQSDKGSIPDRFSAQQFSDYHSELNMSSLELGDSALYFCASSARDRGTDTQYFGPGTRLTVL.

This clonotype was counted between two and nine times. The chain has TRBV28 and TRBJ2-1, with 7 bases aligning to TRBD2. The V gene end was trimmed by 7 bases and the J gene end by 3 bases; junction bases not matched to a gene: 3. The CDR3 is made up of 13 amino acids. CDR1 and CDR2 (germline): MDHEN, SYDVKM. The CDR3 region is CASKAGVYNEQFF. CDR3 coding DNA: TGTGCCAGCAAGGCGGGAGTCTACAATGAGCAGTTCTTC.

V usage is TRBV24-1 and J usage is TRBJ2-7, with a weak D call TRBD1 (6 bases). The germline V and J ends were trimmed by 4 bases and 7 bases, with 13 bases remaining between them. The CDR3 spans 13 residues. Germline V CDR1 and CDR2: KGHDR, SFDVKD. CDR3 bases: TGTGCCACCAGTGAAGAACCGGGACAAGAGCAGTACTTC. Its protein product is CATSEEPGQEQYF.

In DNA form, the CDR3 reads TGCGCCAGCAGCCTAAGACACCGACAAGAGACCCAGTACTTC. It is translated as CASSLRHRQETQYF. The rearrangement links TRBV5-1 to TRBJ2-5, with D unresolved. The CDR3 is 14 amino acids. Germline V gene sequence: CDR1 SGHRS, CDR2 YFSETQ. Trimming took 4 bases from V and 2 from J, leaving 12 bases between them.

This chain connects TRBV20-1 to TRBJ2-1; 12 bases are shared with TRBD2. CDR3 length: 16 amino acids. The germline V gene has CDR1 DFQATT and CDR2 SNEGSKA (reference sequence). The V segment lost 0 bases and the J segment 10 bases; nucleotides outside the gene matches: 10. CDR3 nucleotide sequence: TGCAGTGCTAGAGATCCTAGCGGGAGGGCCATTCGGGAGCAGTTCTTC. Protein sequence: CSARDPSGRAIREQFF.

This clonotype was found a few times. The chain recombines TRBV20-1 with TRBJ2-7; 9 positions match TRBD2. Trimming cost V 3 bases and J 4 bases; bases outside gene matches: 7. From germline, CDR1 is DFQATT and CDR2 SNEGSKA (reference sequence). The CDR3 is made up of 14 amino acids. The CDR3, as DNA: TGCAGTGCTAGGGTAGCGGGAGCGCGATACGAGCAGTACTTC. It encodes CSARVAGARYEQYF.

The J gene is TRBJ2-1, the V gene TRBV5-1, with a weak D call TRBD2 (5 bases). The CDR3 contains 14 residues. CDR1 is SGHRS, CDR2 YFSETQ, per germline. V lost 6 bases to trimming and J lost 10 bases, with 20 bases between them. As DNA, the CDR3 is TGCGCCAGCATGACTATACCTAGCATGGGGGAGCAGTTCTTC. This sequence encodes CASMTIPSMGEQFF.